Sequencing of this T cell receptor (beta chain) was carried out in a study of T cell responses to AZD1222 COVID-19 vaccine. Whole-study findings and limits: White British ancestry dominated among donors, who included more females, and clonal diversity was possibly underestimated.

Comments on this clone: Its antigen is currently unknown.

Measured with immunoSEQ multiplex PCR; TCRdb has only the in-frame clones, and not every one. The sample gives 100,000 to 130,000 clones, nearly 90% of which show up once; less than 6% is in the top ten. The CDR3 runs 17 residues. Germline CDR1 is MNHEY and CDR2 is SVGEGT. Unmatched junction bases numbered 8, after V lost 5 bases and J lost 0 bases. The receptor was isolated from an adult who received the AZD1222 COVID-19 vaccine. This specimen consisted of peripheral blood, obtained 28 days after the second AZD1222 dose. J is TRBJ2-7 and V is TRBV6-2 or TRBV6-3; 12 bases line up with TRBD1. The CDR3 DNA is TGTGCCAGCAGTGACCAGGGACAGGGGGCTATCTCCTACGAGCAGTACTTC. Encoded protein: CASSDQGQGAISYEQYF.